This T cell receptor beta chain was captured by sequencing in a study of shared clonotypes between healthy human individuals. V gave up 7 bases and J gave up 0 bases, with 14 bases separating them. Germline V lookup: CDR1 GTSNPN, CDR2 SVGIG (reference sequence). The CDR3 is 14 residues long. Each replicate PCR on the sorted subsets used 200 ng DNA (approximately 27,000 T cell genomes). Assay: immunoSEQ multiplex PCR; the TCRdb copy retains only in-frame clones and omits some. The table records 1,400,000 or so clones, around 98.5% of them present only once. Comment on this clone: Its specificity is unknown.

Findings of the study overall: Represented diversity, genetic and exposure-history alike, was limited by few donors. Sorted-subset sequencing was shown by rarefaction to be incomplete despite large depth. Sharing across four donors was seen in about 5% of naive CD4 clonotypes.

The sequenced sample consisted of naive CD4+ T cells sorted from blood. Specified subset: CD45RA+ positively selected. This sequence was found in a man under 40 in good health. The gene calls are TRBV30 and TRBJ2-3; D unresolved. In DNA form, the CDR3 reads TGTGCCTCCCATTCCTTATCTAGCACAGATACGCAGTATTTT. It translates to CASHSLSSTDTQYF.